This T cell receptor beta chain emerged from a study of T cell responses to AZD1222 COVID-19 vaccine. Study-level information: Analysis merged second doses at about 4 or about 12 weeks. Study-level points and caveats: Regions 160-218 and 743-854 held dominance among vaccine-associated CD4 TCRs, which spanned spike. When two AZD1222 doses had been given, Spike-specific TCR breadth and depth rose. Just 5 to 7 AZD1222 recipients tested seropositive at baseline.

Sequencing used immunoSEQ multiplex PCR; TCRdb keeps in-frame clones, though not all of them. The sample has 45,000 to 55,000 clones, around 84% seen once. CDR3 length: 17 residues. Trimming shortened V by 4 bases and J by 1 base, and 19 bases separated the two germline ends. Germline V gene lookup returns CDR1 LGHDT and CDR2 YNNKEL (reference sequence). With regard to this clone: Its specificity is unknown.

The specimen comprised peripheral blood, sampled on day 0 of AZD1222 vaccination. The source is an adult in good health. The gene calls are TRBV3-1 (or the pseudogene TRBV3-2) and TRBJ2-5, with D possibly being TRBD1 (6 bases). The CDR3 here is CASSPRSRGRTQETQYF. The CDR3 DNA sequence: TGTGCCAGCAGCCCGAGAAGTAGGGGGAGAACCCAAGAGACCCAGTACTTC.